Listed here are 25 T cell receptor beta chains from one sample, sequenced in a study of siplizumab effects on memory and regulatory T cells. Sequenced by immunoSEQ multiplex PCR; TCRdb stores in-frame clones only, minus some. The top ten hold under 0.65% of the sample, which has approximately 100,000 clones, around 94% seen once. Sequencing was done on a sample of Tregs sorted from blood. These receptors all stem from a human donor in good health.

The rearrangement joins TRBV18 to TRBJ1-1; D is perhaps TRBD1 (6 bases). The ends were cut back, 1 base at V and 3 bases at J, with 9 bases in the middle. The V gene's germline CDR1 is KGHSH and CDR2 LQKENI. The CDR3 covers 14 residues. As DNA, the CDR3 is TGTGCCAGCTCACCACAGGGGGGATACACTGAAGCTTTCTTT. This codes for CASSPQGGYTEAFF.

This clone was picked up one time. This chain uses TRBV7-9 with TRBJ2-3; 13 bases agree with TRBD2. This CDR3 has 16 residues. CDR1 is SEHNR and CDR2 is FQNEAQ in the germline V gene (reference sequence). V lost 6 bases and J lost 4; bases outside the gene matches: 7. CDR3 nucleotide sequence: TGTGCCAGCAGTTACGGGACTAGCGGGACGGCAGATACGCAGTATTTT. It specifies CASSYGTSGTADTQYF.

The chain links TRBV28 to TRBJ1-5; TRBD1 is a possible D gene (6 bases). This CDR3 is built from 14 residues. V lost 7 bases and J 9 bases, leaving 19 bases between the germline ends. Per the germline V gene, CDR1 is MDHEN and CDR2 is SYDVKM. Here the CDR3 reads CASTGARGLGPQHF. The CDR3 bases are TGTGCCAGCACTGGGGCCAGGGGTCTGGGGCCCCAGCATTTT.

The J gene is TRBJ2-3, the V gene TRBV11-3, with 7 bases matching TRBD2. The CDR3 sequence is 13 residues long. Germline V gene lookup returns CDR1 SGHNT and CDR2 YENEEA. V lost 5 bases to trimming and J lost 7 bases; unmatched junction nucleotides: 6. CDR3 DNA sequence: TGTGCCAGCAGCCGGAGCGGGGTACATACGCAGTATTTT. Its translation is CASSRSGVHTQYF.

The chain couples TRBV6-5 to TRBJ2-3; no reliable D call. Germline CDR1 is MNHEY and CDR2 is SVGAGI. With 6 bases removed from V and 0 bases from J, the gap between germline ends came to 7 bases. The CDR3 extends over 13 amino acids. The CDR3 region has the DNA TGTGCCAGCAGAAGACGGAGCACAGATACGCAGTATTTT. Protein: CASRRRSTDTQYF.

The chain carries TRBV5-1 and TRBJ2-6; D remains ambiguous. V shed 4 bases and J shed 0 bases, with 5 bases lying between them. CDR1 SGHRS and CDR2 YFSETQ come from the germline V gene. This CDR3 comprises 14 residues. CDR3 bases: TGCGCCAGCAGCCAATACTCTGGGGCCAACGTCCTGACTTTC. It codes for CASSQYSGANVLTF.

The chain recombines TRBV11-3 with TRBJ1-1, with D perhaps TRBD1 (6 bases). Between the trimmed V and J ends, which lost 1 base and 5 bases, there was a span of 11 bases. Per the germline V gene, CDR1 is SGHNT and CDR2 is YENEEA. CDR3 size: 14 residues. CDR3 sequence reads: CASSLGHRATEAFF. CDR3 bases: TGTGCCAGCAGCTTAGGGCACAGGGCGACTGAAGCTTTCTTT.

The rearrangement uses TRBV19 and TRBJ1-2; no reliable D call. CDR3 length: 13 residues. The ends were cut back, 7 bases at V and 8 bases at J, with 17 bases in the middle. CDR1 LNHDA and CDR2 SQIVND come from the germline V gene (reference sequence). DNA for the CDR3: TGTGCCAGTAAGTTTTATTTGGGAAACGGCTACACCTTC. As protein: CASKFYLGNGYTF. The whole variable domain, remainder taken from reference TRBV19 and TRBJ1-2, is DGGITQSPKYLFRKEGQNVTLSCEQNLNHDAMYWYRQDPGQGLRLIYYSQIVNDFQKGDIAEGYSVSREKKESFPLTVTSAQKNPTAFYLCASKFYLGNGYTFGSGTRLTVV.

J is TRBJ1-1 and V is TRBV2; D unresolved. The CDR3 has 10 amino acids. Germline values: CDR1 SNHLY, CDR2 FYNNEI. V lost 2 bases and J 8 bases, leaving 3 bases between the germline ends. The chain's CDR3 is CASSESEAFF. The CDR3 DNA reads TGTGCCAGCAGTGAAAGCGAAGCTTTCTTT.

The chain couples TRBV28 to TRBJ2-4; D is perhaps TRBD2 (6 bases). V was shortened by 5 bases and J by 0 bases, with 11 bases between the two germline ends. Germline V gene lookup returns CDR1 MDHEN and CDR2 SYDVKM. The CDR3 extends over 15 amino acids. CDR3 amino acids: CASSEDYLAKNIQYF. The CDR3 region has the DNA TGTGCCAGCAGTGAGGACTATCTAGCCAAAAACATTCAGTACTTC. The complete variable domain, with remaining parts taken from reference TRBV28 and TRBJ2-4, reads DVKVTQSSRYLVKRTGEKVFLECVQDMDHENMFWYRQDPGLGLRLIYFSYDVKMKEKGDIPEGYSVSREKKERFSLILESASTNQTSMYLCASSEDYLAKNIQYFGAGTRLSVL.

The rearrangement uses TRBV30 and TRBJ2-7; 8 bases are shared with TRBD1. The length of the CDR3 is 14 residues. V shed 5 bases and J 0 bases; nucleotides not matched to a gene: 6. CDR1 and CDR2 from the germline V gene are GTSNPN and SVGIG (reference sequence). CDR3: CAWDRTGSSYEQYF. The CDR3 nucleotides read TGTGCCTGGGACAGGACAGGGAGCTCCTACGAGCAGTACTTC.

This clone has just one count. The CDR3 loop is CASSLESSGTAITDTQYF. CDR3 coding DNA: TGTGCCAGCAGCTTAGAATCCTCCGGGACAGCCATCACAGATACGCAGTATTTT. V is TRBV7-6 and J is TRBJ2-3; TRBD1 aligns across 7 bases. The germline gives CDR1 SGHVS, CDR2 FNYEAQ. The CDR3 sequence is 18 residues long. Trimming at V came to 1 base and at J to 2 bases, leaving 12 bases not matched to a gene.

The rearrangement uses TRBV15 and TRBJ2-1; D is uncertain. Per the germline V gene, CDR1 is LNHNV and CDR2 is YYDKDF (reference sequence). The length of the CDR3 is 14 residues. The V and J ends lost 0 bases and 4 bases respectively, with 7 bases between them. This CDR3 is CATSRERLYNEQFF. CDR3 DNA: TGTGCCACCAGCAGAGAACGCCTGTACAATGAGCAGTTCTTC.

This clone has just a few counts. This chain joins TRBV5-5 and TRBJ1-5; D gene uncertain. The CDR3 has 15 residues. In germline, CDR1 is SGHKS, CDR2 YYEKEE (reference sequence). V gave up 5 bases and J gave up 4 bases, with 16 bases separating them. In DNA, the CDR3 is TGTGCCAGCAGAGCGATTGGCACCCAGAATCAGCCCCAGCATTTT. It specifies CASRAIGTQNQPQHF.

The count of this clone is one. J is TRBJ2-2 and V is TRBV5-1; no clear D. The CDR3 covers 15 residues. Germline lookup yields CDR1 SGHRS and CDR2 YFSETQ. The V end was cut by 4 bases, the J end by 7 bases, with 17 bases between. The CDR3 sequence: CASSLGVGVIGELFF. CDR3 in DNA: TGCGCCAGCAGCCTTGGGGTTGGAGTGATCGGGGAGCTGTTTTTT.

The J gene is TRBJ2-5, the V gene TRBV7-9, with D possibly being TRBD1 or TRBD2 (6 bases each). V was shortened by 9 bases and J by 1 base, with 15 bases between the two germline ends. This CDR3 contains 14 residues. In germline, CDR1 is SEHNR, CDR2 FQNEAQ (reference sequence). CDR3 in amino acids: CASRRGGGQETQYF. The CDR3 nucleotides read TGTGCCAGTCGGAGAGGGGGAGGCCAAGAGACCCAGTACTTC.

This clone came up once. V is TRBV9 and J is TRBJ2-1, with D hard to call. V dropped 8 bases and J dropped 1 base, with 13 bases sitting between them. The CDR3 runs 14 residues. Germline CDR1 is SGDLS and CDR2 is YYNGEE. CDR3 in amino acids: CASCRSWSYNEQFF. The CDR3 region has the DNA TGTGCCAGTTGTAGGTCGTGGTCCTACAATGAGCAGTTCTTC.

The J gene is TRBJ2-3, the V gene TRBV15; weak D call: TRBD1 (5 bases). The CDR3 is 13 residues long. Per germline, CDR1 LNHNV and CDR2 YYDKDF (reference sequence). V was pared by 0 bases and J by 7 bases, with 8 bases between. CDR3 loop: CATSRDGANTQYF. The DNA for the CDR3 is TGTGCCACCAGCAGAGATGGGGCAAATACGCAGTATTTT.

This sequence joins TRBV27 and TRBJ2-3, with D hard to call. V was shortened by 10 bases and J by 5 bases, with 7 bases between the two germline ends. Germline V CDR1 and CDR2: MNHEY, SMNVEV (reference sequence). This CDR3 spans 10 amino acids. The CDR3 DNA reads TGTGCCACATATATAGATACGCAGTATTTT. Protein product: CATYIDTQYF.

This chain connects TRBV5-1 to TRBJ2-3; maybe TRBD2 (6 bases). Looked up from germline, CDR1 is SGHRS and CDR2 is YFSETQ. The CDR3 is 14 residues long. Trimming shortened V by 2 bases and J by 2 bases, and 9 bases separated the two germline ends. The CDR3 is CASSFSGPTDTQYF. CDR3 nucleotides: TGCGCCAGCAGCTTTAGCGGTCCCACAGATACGCAGTATTTT.

For the CDR3, the DNA is TGTGCCAGCAGCTTACTCGGGACTAGGTCCGGGGAGCTGTTTTTT. It translates to CASSLLGTRSGELFF. The chain combines TRBV11-2 with TRBJ2-2; 8 bases match TRBD2. There are 15 residues in the CDR3. Germline loops: CDR1 SGHAT, CDR2 FQNNGV. The V segment lost 2 bases and the J segment 6 bases; nucleotides outside the gene matches: 5.

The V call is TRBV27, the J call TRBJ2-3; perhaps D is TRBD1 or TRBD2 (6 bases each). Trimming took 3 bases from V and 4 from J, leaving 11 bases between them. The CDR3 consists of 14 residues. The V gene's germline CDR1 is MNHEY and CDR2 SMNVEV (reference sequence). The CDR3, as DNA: TGTGCCAGCAGTTTGGGGGGCTGGGCAGATACGCAGTATTTT. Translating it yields CASSLGGWADTQYF.

The CDR3 sequence: CASSTGEVGNEQFF. DNA for the CDR3: TGTGCCAGCAGTACGGGCGAGGTGGGAAATGAGCAGTTCTTC. The chain uses TRBV7-3 and TRBJ2-1; D gene unclear. This CDR3 has 14 amino acids. Germline V gene data show CDR1 as SGHTA and CDR2 as FQGTGA. Trimming pared 6 bases from V and 7 bases from J, leaving 16 bases between.

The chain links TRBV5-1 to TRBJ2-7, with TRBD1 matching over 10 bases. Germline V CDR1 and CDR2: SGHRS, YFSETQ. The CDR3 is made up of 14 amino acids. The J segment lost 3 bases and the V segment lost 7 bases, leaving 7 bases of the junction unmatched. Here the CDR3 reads CASGRDRGDYEQYF. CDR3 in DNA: TGCGCCAGCGGACGGGACAGGGGCGACTACGAGCAGTACTTC.

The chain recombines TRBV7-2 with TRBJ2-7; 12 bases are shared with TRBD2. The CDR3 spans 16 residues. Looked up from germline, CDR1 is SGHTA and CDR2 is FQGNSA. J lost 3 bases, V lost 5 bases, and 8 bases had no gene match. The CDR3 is CASSGQGLAGGYEQYF. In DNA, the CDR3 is TGTGCCAGCAGCGGACAGGGACTAGCGGGTGGCTACGAGCAGTACTTC.